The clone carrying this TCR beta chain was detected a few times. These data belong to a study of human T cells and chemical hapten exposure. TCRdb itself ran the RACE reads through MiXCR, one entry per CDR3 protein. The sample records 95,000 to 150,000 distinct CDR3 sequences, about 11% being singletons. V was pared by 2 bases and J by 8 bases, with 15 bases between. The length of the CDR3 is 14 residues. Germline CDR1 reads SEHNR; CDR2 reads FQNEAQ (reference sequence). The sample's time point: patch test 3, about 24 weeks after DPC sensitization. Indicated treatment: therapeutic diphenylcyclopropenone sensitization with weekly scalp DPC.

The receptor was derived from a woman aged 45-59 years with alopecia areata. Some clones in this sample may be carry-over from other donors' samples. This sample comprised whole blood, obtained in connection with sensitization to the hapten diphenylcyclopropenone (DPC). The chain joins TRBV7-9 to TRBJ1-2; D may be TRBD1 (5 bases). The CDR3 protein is CASSLPRRDRGYTF. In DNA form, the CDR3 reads TGTGCCAGCAGCTTACCCCGCAGGGACCGGGGCTACACCTTC.